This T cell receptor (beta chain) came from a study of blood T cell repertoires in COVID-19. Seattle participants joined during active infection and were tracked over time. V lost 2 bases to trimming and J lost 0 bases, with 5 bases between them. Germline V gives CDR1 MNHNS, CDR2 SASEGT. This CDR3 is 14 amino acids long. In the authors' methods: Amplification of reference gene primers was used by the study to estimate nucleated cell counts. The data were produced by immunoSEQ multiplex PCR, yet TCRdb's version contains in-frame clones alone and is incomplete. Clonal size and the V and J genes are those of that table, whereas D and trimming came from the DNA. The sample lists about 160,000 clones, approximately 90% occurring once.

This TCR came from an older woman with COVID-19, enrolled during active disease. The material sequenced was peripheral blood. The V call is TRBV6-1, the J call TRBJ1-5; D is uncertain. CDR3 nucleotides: TGTGCCAGCAGTGAAACACATAGCAATCAGCCCCAGCATTTT. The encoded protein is CASSETHSNQPQHF.